These T cell receptor beta chains were read from a single sample in a study of blood T cell repertoires in COVID-19. The method was immunoSEQ multiplex PCR; TCRdb's version includes in-frame clones alone and lacks a portion of them. Seen here are tens of thousands of clones, 90% observed once, and the top ten hold about 6.7%. Specimen: peripheral blood. The receptors were gathered from a man in his late teens or twenties with COVID-19, enrolled during active disease. The CDR3 runs from the conserved cysteine through the conserved F or W. A D gene is named only where the DNA matches it firmly. Clone sizes are given selectively: once, few, many, or a class where the clone is expanded.

TRBJ2-1 | TRBV4-3 | NA | once | CASSQGIAEISYNEQFF | TGCGCCAGCAGCCAAGGGATAGCGGAAATCTCCTACAATGAGCAGTTCTTC
TRBJ2-2 | TRBV30 | TRBD1 | NA | CAWIQGATGELFF | TGTGCCTGGATTCAGGGGGCAACCGGGGAGCTGTTTTTT
TRBJ2-5 | TRBV28 | NA | NA | CASSPGQYVQETQYF | TGTGCCAGCAGCCCCGGACAGTATGTCCAAGAGACCCAGTACTTC
TRBJ2-1 | TRBV5-1 | NA | NA | CASSLAVGDYSTGNEQFF | TGCGCCAGCAGCCTTGCCGTTGGGGACTATTCCACAGGGAATGAGCAGTTCTTC
TRBJ1-5 | TRBV28 | TRBD1 | NA | CASTSGPGGGNQPQHF | TGTGCCAGCACCTCCGGGCCAGGGGGAGGCAATCAGCCCCAGCATTTT
TRBJ2-3 | TRBV19 | NA | NA | CASSTGMRRAQYF | TGTGCCAGTAGTACGGGAATGAGAAGGGCGCAGTATTTT
TRBJ2-2 | TRBV24-1 | TRBD1 | NA | CATRASPDRRNTGELFF | TGTGCCACCAGAGCTTCACCGGACAGGAGGAACACCGGGGAGCTGTTTTTT
TRBJ2-1 | TRBV18 | TRBD2 | NA | CASSLAGGPINEQFF | TGTGCCAGCTCACTAGCGGGAGGGCCCATCAATGAGCAGTTCTTC
TRBJ2-1 | TRBV5-6 | NA | NA | CASSLAQANNEQFF | TGTGCCAGCAGCTTGGCTCAAGCAAACAATGAGCAGTTCTTC
TRBJ1-1 | TRBV2 | NA | once | CASSARWNTEAFF | TGTGCCAGCAGTGCTAGATGGAACACTGAAGCTTTCTTT
TRBJ2-3 | TRBV5-4 | NA | once | CASSRRDGSTDTQYF | TGTGCCAGCAGCAGGAGGGACGGCAGCACAGATACGCAGTATTTT
TRBJ2-7 | TRBV2 | NA | NA | CASSAYGATYEQYF | TGTGCCAGCAGTGCGTATGGAGCTACCTACGAGCAGTACTTC
TRBJ2-3 | TRBV6-8 | TRBD1 | once | CASSGCPGQRGTDTQYF | TGTGCCAGCAGTGGGTGCCCGGGACAGAGAGGGACGGATACGCAGTATTTT
TRBJ1-1 | TRBV19 | NA | NA | CASSIDLGGTEAFF | TGTGCCAGTAGTATAGATTTGGGGGGCACTGAAGCTTTCTTT
TRBJ2-7 | TRBV15 | NA | NA | CATAGISYEQYF | TGTGCCACCGCGGGTATCTCCTACGAGCAGTACTTC
TRBJ2-1 | TRBV30 | TRBD2 | NA | CAWRGSGSPNEQFF | TGTGCCTGGAGAGGTAGCGGGAGTCCTAATGAGCAGTTCTTC
TRBJ2-5 | TRBV4-1 | TRBD2 | NA | CASSPRRLWGTSGQETQYF | TGCGCCAGCAGCCCCCGGAGGCTGTGGGGGACTAGCGGGCAAGAGACCCAGTACTTC
TRBJ2-3 | TRBV29-1 | NA | NA | CSGSSTDTQYF | TGCAGCGGTTCTAGCACAGATACGCAGTATTTT
TRBJ2-7 | TRBV5-4 | TRBD1 | NA | CASSDRGQSSYEQYF | TGTGCCAGCAGCGACAGGGGGCAGAGCTCCTACGAGCAGTACTTC
TRBJ2-1 | TRBV10-3 | TRBD2 | NA | CAISESGGRAGNEQFF | TGTGCCATCAGTGAGTCGGGCGGGAGGGCCGGCAATGAGCAGTTCTTC
TRBJ2-2 | TRBV4-3 | TRBD2 | NA | CASSPLFGSGRTGELFF | TGCGCCAGCAGCCCGTTATTTGGGAGCGGGAGGACCGGGGAGCTGTTTTTT
TRBJ2-2 | TRBV11-3 | TRBD1 | few | CASSFIGQGSGELFF | TGTGCCAGCAGCTTTATCGGACAGGGTTCCGGGGAGCTGTTTTTT
TRBJ2-1 | TRBV11-2 | NA | once | CASSLGRGPYNEQFF | TGTGCCAGCAGCTTGGGGAGAGGGCCCTACAATGAGCAGTTCTTC
TRBJ2-1 | TRBV25-1 | NA | NA | CASSPNAGTYNEQFF | TGTGCCAGCAGCCCAAATGCGGGGACCTACAATGAGCAGTTCTTC
TRBJ2-3 | TRBV7-9 | NA | once | CASSLEEGPDTQYF | TGTGCCAGCAGCTTAGAGGAGGGCCCAGATACGCAGTATTTT
TRBJ1-3 | TRBV9 | NA | NA | CASSAQGTGSGNTIYF | TGTGCCAGCAGCGCGCAAGGCACAGGGTCTGGAAACACCATATATTTT
TRBJ2-2 | TRBV9 | NA | NA | CASSSWWPGELFF | TGTGCCAGCAGCTCCTGGTGGCCCGGGGAGCTGTTTTTT
TRBJ2-5 | TRBV18 | TRBD2 | NA | CASSPPQLAGGETQYF | TGTGCCAGCTCACCCCCCCAACTAGCGGGAGGAGAGACCCAGTACTTC
TRBJ2-1 | TRBV15 | NA | NA | CATSRDLGGEQFF | TGTGCCACCAGCAGAGATTTGGGAGGAGAGCAGTTCTTC
TRBJ1-2 | TRBV3-1/TRBV3-2 | NA | NA | CASSQVNRDGYTF | TGTGCCAGCAGCCAAGTTAACAGGGATGGCTACACCTTC
TRBJ2-7 | TRBV30 | NA | NA | CAWNQGTAGYEQYF | TGTGCCTGGAACCAGGGGACCGCCGGCTACGAGCAGTACTTC
TRBJ1-5 | TRBV5-5 | NA | once | CASSSTGNQPQHF | TGTGCCAGCAGTTCAACAGGGAATCAGCCCCAGCATTTT
TRBJ2-1 | TRBV15 | TRBD2 | NA | CATSSGLASIYNEQFF | TGTGCCACCAGCTCCGGACTAGCGTCGATATACAATGAGCAGTTCTTC
TRBJ1-5 | TRBV7-9 | NA | NA | CASSLGQNNQPQHF | TGTGCCAGCAGCTTAGGGCAGAATAATCAGCCCCAGCATTTT
TRBJ2-7 | TRBV7-9 | TRBD2 | NA | CASSPRLAGFHEQYF | TGTGCCAGCAGCCCCCGACTAGCGGGCTTCCACGAGCAGTACTTC
TRBJ2-7 | TRBV5-6 | TRBD2 | NA | CASSWTSGRASYF | TGTGCCAGCAGCTGGACTAGCGGGAGGGCCTCGTACTTC
TRBJ2-7 | TRBV5-7 | TRBD2 | NA | CASSVRLAGPYEQYF | TGTGCCAGCAGTGTACGACTAGCGGGTCCGTACGAGCAGTACTTC
TRBJ1-2 | TRBV6-1 | TRBD1 | once | CASRETGGYGYTF | TGTGCCAGCCGTGAGACAGGGGGGTATGGCTACACCTTC
TRBJ2-1 | TRBV10-3 | TRBD2 | NA | CAISGLAGVHEQFF | TGTGCCATCAGTGGACTAGCGGGAGTTCATGAGCAGTTCTTC
TRBJ2-1 | TRBV7-8 | TRBD2 | once | CASSSYTSGSYNEQFF | TGTGCCAGCAGCTCTTATACTAGCGGGAGCTACAATGAGCAGTTCTTC